These T cell receptor beta chains were read from a single sample in a study of T cells after yellow fever vaccination. TCRdb re-analysed the 5' RACE reads in MiXCR, keeping a single row per CDR3 protein. This sample has about 340,000 distinct CDR3 sequences, with roughly 4.3% found just once. The source was PBMCs, collected 5 days after the yellow fever booster vaccination. The receptors were sampled from a man younger than 30 who received the YFV17D yellow fever vaccine. Both conserved end residues are part of each CDR3.

>TRBV3-1
CASSPFGTEKNYGYTF
>TRBV12-3/TRBV12-4
CASSPTTGFTVYF
>TRBV28
CASRHHLNRGKENSPLHF
>TRBV18
CASSPGTGDNSPLHF
>TRBV14
CASSQWVGQAGDTQYF
>TRBV5-1
CASSAGLAGAYTDTQYF
>TRBV7-8
CASSLGAGWGYTF
>TRBV7-9
CASSVGLGSPLHF
>TRBV29-1
CSVCMQGETQYF
>TRBV25-1
CASSEAGAGNQPQHF
>TRBV5-1
CASSLLAGGYEQYF
>TRBV5-8
CASSFGQGRETQYF
>TRBV27
CASSFIWMAGGTEAFF
>TRBV10-3
CAISEVRGSGNQPQHF
>TRBV5-6
CASSPRGGNYGYTF
>TRBV7-9
CASPSTGHENTGELFF
>TRBV27
CASSFVPPVAANTGELFF
>TRBV4-3
CASSQEGGGNQPQHF
>TRBV9
CASSPGQTSPLHF
>TRBV19
CASSPASGGYEQYF
>TRBV25-1
CASSEFRIKTDTQYF
>TRBV4-3
CASSQEWGPGHEQYF
>TRBV6-5
CASRPQGVGNQPQHF
>TRBV4-3
CASSQNRGLGYTF
>TRBV10-3
CAIRPTGASTDTQYF
>TRBV7-2
CASSLSPRDEQFF
>TRBV5-6
CASSLGLIPDSSYNEQFF
>TRBV5-4
CASSSGRKIYEQYF
>TRBV6-1
CASSEEAGGISPLHF
>TRBV9
CASSVSGFYNEQFF
>TRBV7-9
CASSLSAGAKNIQYF
>TRBV28
CASTRPGYEQYF